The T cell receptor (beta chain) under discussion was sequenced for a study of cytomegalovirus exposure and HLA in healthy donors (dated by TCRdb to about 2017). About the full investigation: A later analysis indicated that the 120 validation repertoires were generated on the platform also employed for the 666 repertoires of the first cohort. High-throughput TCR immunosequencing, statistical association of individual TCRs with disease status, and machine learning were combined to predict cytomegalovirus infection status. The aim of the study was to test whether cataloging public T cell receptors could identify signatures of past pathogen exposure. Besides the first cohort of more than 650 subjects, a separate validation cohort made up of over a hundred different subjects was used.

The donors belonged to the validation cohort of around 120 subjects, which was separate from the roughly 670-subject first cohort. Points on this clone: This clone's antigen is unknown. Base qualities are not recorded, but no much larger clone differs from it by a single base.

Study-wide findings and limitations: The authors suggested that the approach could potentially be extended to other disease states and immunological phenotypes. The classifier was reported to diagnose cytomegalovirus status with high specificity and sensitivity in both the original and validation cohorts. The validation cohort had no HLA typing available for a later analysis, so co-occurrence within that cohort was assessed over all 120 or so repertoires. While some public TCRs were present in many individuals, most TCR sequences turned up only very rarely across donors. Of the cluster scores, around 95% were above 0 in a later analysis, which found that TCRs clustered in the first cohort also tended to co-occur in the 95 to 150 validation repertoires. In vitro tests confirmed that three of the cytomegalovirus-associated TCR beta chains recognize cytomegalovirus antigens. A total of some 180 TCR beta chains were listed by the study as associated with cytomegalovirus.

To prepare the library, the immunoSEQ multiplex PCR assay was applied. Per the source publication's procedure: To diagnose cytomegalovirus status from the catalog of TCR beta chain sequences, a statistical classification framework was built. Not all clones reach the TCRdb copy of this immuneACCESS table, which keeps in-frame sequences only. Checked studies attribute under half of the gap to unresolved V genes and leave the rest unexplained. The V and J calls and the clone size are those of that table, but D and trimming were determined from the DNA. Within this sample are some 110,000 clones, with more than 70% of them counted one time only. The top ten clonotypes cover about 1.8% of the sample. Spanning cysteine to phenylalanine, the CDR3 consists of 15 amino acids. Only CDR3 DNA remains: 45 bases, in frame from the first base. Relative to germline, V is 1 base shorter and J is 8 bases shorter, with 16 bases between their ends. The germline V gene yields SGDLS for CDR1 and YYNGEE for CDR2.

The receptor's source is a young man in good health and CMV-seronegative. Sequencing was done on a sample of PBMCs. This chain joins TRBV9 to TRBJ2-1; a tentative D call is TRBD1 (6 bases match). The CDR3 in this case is CASSVLGAESDEQFF. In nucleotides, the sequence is TGTGCCAGCAGCGTATTGGGGGCGGAAAGCGATGAGCAGTTCTTC. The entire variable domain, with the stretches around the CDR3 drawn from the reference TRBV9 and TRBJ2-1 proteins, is DSGVTQTPKHLITATGQRVTLRCSPRSGDLSVYWYQQSLDQGLQFLIQYYNGEERAKGNILERFSAQQFPDLHSELNLSSLELGDSALYFCASSVLGAESDEQFFGPGTRLTVL.